This TCR beta chain was documented in a study of cytomegalovirus exposure and HLA in healthy donors. Regarding the study as a whole: Presence/absence comparisons presumed near-even sequencing depth among donors.

Primers for the PCR totalled 60 Vbeta and 13 Jbeta. Original analysis: The count from a later analysis was tens of millions of unique TCR beta chains, some 12 million of them shared. TCRdb's copy holds only in-frame clones and misses some; the assay was immunoSEQ multiplex PCR. V and J calls and clone size are given by that table; D and trimming were obtained from the DNA. Of about 150,000 clones listed, roughly 80% are singletons. On this clone: Antigen unknown.

This CDR3 contains 13 residues. Germline V gives CDR1 SGHRS, CDR2 YFSETQ. With 2 bases removed from V and 3 bases from J, the gap between germline ends came to 7 bases. The sample comprised PBMCs. The sequence came from a man aged 30 to 45 in good health and CMV-seronegative. The chain is built from TRBV5-1 and TRBJ2-3; D is uncertain. CDR3 DNA sequence: TGCGCCAGCAGCTTTAATCCGACAGATACGCAGTATTTT. Translated, it gives CASSFNPTDTQYF.